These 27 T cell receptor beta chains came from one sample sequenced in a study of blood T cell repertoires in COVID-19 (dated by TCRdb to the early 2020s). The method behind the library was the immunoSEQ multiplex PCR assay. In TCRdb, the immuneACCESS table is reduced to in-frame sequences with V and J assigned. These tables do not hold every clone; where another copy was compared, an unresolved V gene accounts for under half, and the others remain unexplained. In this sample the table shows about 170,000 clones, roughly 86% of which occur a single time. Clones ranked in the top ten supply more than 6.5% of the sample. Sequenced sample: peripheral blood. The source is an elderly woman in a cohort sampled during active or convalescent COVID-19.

The CDR3 loop reads CASSLNPRVNEKLFF. In nucleotides, the CDR3 is TGTGCCAGCAGTTTAAATCCCAGGGTTAATGAAAAACTGTTTTTT. V and J are TRBV27 and TRBJ1-4; D might be TRBD1 (5 bases). CDR1 and CDR2 (germline): MNHEY, SMNVEV (reference sequence). This CDR3 contains 15 residues. Trimming shortened V by 2 bases and J by 4 bases, and 11 bases separated the two germline ends.

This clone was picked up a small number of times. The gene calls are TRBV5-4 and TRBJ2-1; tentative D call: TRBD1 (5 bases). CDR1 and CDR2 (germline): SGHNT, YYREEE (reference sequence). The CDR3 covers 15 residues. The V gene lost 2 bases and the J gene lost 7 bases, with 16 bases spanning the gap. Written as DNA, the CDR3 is TGTGCCAGCAGCTTTGGTACAGGCGGAATTAATGAGCAGTTCTTC. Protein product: CASSFGTGGINEQFF.

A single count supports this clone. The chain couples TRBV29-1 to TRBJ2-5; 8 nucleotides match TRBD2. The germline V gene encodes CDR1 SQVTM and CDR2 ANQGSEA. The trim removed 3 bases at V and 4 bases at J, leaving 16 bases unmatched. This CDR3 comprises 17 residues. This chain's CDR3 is CSVEVPLGLEGVETQYF. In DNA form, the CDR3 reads TGCAGCGTTGAGGTGCCTCTGGGACTAGAGGGGGTAGAGACCCAGTACTTC. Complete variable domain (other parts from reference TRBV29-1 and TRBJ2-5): SAVISQKPSRDICQRGTSLTIQCQVDSQVTMMFWYRQQPGQSLTLIATANQGSEATYESGFVIDKFPISRPNLTFSTLTVSNMSPEDSSIYLCSVEVPLGLEGVETQYFGPGTRLLVL.

CDR3 loop: CASSLAVVNEQFF. CDR3 sequence (DNA): TGTGCCAGCAGCTTGGCGGTTGTAAATGAGCAGTTCTTC. V usage is TRBV5-4 and J usage is TRBJ2-1; D is undetermined. The CDR3 has 13 amino acids. With 0 bases removed from V and 7 bases from J, the gap between germline ends came to 8 bases. Germline CDR1 reads SGHNT; CDR2 reads YYREEE (reference sequence).

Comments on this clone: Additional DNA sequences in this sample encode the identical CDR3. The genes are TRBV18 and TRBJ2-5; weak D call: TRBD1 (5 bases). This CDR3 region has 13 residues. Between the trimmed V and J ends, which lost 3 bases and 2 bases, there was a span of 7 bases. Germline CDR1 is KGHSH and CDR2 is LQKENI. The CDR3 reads CASSPGQQETQYF. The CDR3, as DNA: TGTGCCAGCTCACCGGGGCAGCAAGAGACCCAGTACTTC.

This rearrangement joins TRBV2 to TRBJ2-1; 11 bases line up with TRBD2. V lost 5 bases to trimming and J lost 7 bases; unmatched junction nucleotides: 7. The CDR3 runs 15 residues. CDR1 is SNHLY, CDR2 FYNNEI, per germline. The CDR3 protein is CASSFSGGAGNEQFF. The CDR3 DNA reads TGTGCCAGCAGTTTTAGCGGGGGGGCCGGGAATGAGCAGTTCTTC.

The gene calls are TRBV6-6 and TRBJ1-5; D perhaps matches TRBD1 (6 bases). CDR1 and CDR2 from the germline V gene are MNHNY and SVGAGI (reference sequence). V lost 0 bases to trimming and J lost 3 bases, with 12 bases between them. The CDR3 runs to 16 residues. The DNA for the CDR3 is TGTGCCAGCAGTTACTCCCACAGGGTTTCCAATCAGCCCCAGCATTTT. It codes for CASSYSHRVSNQPQHF.

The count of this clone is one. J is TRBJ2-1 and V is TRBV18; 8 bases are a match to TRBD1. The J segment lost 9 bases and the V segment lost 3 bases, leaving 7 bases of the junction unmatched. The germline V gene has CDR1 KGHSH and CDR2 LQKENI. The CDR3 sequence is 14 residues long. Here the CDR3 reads CASSPPGQVGEQFF. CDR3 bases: TGTGCCAGCTCACCGCCGGGACAGGTTGGTGAGCAGTTCTTC.

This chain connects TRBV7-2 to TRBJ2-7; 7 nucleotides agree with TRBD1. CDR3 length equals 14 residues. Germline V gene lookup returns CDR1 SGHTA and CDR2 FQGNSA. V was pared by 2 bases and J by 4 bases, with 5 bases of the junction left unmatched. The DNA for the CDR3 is TGTGCCAGCAGCTTACATGAGGGGGCGTACGAGCAGTACTTC. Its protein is CASSLHEGAYEQYF.

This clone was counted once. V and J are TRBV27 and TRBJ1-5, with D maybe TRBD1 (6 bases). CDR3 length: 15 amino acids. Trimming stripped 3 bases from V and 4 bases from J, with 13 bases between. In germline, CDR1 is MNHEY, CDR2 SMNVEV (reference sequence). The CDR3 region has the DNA TGTGCCAGCAGTTTCCTCGGACAGACAAATCAGCCCCAGCATTTT. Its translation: CASSFLGQTNQPQHF.

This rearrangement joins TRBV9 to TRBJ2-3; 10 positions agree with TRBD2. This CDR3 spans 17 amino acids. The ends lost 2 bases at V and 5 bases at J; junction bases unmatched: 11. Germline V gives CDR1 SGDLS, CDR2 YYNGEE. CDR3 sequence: CASSVSSGGGWGDTQYF. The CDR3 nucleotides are TGTGCCAGCAGCGTTTCTAGCGGGGGAGGATGGGGAGATACGCAGTATTTT.

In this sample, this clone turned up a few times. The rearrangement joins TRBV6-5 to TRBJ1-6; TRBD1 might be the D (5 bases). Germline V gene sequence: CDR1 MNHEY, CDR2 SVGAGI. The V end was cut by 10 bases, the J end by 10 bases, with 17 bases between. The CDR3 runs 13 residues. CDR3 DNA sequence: TGTGCCACCCTTCGGGGGATGGGGTCACCCCTCCACTTT. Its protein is CATLRGMGSPLHF.

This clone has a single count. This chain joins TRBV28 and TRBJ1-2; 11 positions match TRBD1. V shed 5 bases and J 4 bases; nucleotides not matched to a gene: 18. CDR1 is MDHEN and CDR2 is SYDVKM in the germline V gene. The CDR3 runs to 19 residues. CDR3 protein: CASSAPPGTGGTKTYGYTF. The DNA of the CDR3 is TGTGCCAGCAGTGCCCCCCCCGGGACAGGGGGAACGAAAACCTATGGCTACACCTTC.

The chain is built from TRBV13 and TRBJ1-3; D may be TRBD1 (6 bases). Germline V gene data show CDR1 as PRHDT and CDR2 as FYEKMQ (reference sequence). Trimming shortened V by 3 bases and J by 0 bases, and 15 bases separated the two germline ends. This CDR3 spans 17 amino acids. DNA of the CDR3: TGTGCCAGCAGCTTGGGGGGGACACAGAGCTCTGGAAACACCATATATTTT. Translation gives CASSLGGTQSSGNTIYF.

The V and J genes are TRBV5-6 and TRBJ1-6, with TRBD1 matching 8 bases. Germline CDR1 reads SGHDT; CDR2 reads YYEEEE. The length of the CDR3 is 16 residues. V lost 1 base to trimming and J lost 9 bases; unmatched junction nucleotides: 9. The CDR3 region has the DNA TGTGCCAGCAGCTTGCCCACAGGGGGAGGGAGTTCACCCCTCCACTTT. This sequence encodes CASSLPTGGGSSPLHF.

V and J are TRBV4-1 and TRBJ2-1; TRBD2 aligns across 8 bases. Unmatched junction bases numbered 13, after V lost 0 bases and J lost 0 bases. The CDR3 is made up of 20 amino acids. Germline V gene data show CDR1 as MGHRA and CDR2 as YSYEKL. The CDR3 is CASSQESPLGRGISYNEQFF. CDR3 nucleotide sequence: TGCGCCAGCAGCCAAGAGTCCCCTCTCGGGAGGGGAATCTCCTACAATGAGCAGTTCTTC.

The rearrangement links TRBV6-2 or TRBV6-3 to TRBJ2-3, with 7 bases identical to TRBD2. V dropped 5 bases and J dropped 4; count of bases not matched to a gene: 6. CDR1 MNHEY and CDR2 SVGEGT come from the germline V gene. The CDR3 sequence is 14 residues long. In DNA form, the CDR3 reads TGTGCCAGCAGTCTCAGCGGGGTTCCAGATACGCAGTATTTT. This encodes CASSLSGVPDTQYF.

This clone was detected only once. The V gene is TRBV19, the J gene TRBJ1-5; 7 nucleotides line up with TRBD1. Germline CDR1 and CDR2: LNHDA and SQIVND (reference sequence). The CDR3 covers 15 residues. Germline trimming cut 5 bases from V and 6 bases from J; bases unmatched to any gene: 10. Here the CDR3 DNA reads TGTGCCAGTAGTCCGAACAGGGGAGCGGGTCAGCCCCAGCATTTT. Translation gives CASSPNRGAGQPQHF.

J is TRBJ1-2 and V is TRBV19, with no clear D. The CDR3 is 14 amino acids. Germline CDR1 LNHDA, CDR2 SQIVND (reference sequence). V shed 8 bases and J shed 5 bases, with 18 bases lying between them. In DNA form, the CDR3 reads TGTGCCAGTGGCCAAAGCCGGACTGAATATGGCTACACCTTC. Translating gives CASGQSRTEYGYTF. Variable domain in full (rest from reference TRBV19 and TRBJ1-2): DGGITQSPKYLFRKEGQNVTLSCEQNLNHDAMYWYRQDPGQGLRLIYYSQIVNDFQKGDIAEGYSVSREKKESFPLTVTSAQKNPTAFYLCASGQSRTEYGYTFGSGTRLTVV.

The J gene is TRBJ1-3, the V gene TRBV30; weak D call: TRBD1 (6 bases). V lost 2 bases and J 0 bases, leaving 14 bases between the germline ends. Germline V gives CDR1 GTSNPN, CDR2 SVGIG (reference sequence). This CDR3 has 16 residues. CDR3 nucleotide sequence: TGTGCCTGGAGTATTCCCGGGACATACTCTGGAAACACCATATATTTT. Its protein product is CAWSIPGTYSGNTIYF.

As DNA, the CDR3 is TGCAGTGCTGGGCGCGAAGAGACCCAGTACTTC. Amino acids: CSAGREETQYF. The rearrangement uses TRBV20-1 and TRBJ2-5; D is ambiguous. Trimming cost V 5 bases and J 3 bases, with 7 bases left between them. Germline CDR1 and CDR2: DFQATT and SNEGSKA (reference sequence). CDR3 size: 11 residues.

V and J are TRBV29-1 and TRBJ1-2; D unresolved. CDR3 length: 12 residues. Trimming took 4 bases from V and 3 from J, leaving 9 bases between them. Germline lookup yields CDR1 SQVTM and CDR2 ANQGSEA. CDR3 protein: CSVVRQDYGYTF. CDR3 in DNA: TGCAGCGTTGTGAGGCAAGACTATGGCTACACCTTC.

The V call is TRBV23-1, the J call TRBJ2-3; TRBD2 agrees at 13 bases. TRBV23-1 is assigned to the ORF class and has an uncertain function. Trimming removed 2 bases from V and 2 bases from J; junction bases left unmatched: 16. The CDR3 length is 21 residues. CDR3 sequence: CASSQTPFRTSGSRVTDTQYF. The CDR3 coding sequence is TGCGCCAGCAGTCAAACCCCCTTTCGGACTAGCGGGAGCCGGGTCACAGATACGCAGTATTTT.

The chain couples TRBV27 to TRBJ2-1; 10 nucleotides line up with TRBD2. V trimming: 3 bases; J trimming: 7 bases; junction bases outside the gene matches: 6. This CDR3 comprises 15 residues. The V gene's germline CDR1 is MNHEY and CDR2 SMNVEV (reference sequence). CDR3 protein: CASSFRLAGRNEQFF. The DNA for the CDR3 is TGTGCCAGCAGTTTTCGACTAGCGGGTAGGAATGAGCAGTTCTTC.

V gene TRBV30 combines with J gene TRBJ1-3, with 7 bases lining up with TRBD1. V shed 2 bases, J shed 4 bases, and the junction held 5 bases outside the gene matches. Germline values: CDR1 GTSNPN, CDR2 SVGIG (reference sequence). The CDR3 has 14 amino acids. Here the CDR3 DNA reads TGTGCCTGGAGTAGGGGGCCGTCCGGAAACACCATATATTTT. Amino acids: CAWSRGPSGNTIYF.

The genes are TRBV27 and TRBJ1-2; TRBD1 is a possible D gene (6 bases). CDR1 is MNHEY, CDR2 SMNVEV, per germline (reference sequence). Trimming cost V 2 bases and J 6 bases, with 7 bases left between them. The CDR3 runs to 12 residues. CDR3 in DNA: TGTGCCAGCAGTTTAGCAGGGGATGGCTACACCTTC. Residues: CASSLAGDGYTF.

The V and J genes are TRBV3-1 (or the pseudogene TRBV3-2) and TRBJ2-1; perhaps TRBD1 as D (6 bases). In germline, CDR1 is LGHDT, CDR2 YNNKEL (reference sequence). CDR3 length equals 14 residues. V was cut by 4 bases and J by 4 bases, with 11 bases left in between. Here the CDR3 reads CASSLRGRYNEQFF. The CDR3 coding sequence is TGTGCCAGCAGCCTCAGGGGTAGATACAATGAGCAGTTCTTC.